Following are 2 T cell receptor beta chains from one sample sequenced in a study of a mutant IDH1 vaccine in newly diagnosed glioma. Regarding time point: week 47, end of study. Every vaccine dose comprised 300 ug of mutant IDH1 20-mer peptide plus topical imiquimod. TCRdb's table, derived via immunoSEQ multiplex PCR, lists solely in-frame clones and lacks some. The table shows some 20,000 clones, with roughly 84% occurring only once. Antigens for these TCRs are unknown. The sequencing here drew on PBMCs, taken from a glioma patient whose treatment included an IDH1 peptide vaccine. These receptors were collected from a middle-aged man with glioma.

The chain links TRBV27 to TRBJ1-1; D remains ambiguous. Germline V gives CDR1 MNHEY, CDR2 SMNVEV (reference sequence). V lost 4 bases to trimming and J lost 1 base, with 7 bases between them. The CDR3 runs to 13 residues. The CDR3 region has the DNA TGTGCCAGCAGTTGGGCAGGGAACACTGAAGCTTTCTTT. Amino acids: CASSWAGNTEAFF.

The chain uses TRBV5-1 and TRBJ1-1; TRBD1 agrees at 8 bases. Germline CDR1 and CDR2: SGHRS and YFSETQ. V was pared by 4 bases and J by 6 bases, with 11 bases of the junction left unmatched. This CDR3 region has 15 residues. In nucleotides, the CDR3 is TGCGCCAGCAGCACAACAGGGGGGGCCGAACCTGAAGCTTTCTTT. This sequence encodes CASSTTGGAEPEAFF.